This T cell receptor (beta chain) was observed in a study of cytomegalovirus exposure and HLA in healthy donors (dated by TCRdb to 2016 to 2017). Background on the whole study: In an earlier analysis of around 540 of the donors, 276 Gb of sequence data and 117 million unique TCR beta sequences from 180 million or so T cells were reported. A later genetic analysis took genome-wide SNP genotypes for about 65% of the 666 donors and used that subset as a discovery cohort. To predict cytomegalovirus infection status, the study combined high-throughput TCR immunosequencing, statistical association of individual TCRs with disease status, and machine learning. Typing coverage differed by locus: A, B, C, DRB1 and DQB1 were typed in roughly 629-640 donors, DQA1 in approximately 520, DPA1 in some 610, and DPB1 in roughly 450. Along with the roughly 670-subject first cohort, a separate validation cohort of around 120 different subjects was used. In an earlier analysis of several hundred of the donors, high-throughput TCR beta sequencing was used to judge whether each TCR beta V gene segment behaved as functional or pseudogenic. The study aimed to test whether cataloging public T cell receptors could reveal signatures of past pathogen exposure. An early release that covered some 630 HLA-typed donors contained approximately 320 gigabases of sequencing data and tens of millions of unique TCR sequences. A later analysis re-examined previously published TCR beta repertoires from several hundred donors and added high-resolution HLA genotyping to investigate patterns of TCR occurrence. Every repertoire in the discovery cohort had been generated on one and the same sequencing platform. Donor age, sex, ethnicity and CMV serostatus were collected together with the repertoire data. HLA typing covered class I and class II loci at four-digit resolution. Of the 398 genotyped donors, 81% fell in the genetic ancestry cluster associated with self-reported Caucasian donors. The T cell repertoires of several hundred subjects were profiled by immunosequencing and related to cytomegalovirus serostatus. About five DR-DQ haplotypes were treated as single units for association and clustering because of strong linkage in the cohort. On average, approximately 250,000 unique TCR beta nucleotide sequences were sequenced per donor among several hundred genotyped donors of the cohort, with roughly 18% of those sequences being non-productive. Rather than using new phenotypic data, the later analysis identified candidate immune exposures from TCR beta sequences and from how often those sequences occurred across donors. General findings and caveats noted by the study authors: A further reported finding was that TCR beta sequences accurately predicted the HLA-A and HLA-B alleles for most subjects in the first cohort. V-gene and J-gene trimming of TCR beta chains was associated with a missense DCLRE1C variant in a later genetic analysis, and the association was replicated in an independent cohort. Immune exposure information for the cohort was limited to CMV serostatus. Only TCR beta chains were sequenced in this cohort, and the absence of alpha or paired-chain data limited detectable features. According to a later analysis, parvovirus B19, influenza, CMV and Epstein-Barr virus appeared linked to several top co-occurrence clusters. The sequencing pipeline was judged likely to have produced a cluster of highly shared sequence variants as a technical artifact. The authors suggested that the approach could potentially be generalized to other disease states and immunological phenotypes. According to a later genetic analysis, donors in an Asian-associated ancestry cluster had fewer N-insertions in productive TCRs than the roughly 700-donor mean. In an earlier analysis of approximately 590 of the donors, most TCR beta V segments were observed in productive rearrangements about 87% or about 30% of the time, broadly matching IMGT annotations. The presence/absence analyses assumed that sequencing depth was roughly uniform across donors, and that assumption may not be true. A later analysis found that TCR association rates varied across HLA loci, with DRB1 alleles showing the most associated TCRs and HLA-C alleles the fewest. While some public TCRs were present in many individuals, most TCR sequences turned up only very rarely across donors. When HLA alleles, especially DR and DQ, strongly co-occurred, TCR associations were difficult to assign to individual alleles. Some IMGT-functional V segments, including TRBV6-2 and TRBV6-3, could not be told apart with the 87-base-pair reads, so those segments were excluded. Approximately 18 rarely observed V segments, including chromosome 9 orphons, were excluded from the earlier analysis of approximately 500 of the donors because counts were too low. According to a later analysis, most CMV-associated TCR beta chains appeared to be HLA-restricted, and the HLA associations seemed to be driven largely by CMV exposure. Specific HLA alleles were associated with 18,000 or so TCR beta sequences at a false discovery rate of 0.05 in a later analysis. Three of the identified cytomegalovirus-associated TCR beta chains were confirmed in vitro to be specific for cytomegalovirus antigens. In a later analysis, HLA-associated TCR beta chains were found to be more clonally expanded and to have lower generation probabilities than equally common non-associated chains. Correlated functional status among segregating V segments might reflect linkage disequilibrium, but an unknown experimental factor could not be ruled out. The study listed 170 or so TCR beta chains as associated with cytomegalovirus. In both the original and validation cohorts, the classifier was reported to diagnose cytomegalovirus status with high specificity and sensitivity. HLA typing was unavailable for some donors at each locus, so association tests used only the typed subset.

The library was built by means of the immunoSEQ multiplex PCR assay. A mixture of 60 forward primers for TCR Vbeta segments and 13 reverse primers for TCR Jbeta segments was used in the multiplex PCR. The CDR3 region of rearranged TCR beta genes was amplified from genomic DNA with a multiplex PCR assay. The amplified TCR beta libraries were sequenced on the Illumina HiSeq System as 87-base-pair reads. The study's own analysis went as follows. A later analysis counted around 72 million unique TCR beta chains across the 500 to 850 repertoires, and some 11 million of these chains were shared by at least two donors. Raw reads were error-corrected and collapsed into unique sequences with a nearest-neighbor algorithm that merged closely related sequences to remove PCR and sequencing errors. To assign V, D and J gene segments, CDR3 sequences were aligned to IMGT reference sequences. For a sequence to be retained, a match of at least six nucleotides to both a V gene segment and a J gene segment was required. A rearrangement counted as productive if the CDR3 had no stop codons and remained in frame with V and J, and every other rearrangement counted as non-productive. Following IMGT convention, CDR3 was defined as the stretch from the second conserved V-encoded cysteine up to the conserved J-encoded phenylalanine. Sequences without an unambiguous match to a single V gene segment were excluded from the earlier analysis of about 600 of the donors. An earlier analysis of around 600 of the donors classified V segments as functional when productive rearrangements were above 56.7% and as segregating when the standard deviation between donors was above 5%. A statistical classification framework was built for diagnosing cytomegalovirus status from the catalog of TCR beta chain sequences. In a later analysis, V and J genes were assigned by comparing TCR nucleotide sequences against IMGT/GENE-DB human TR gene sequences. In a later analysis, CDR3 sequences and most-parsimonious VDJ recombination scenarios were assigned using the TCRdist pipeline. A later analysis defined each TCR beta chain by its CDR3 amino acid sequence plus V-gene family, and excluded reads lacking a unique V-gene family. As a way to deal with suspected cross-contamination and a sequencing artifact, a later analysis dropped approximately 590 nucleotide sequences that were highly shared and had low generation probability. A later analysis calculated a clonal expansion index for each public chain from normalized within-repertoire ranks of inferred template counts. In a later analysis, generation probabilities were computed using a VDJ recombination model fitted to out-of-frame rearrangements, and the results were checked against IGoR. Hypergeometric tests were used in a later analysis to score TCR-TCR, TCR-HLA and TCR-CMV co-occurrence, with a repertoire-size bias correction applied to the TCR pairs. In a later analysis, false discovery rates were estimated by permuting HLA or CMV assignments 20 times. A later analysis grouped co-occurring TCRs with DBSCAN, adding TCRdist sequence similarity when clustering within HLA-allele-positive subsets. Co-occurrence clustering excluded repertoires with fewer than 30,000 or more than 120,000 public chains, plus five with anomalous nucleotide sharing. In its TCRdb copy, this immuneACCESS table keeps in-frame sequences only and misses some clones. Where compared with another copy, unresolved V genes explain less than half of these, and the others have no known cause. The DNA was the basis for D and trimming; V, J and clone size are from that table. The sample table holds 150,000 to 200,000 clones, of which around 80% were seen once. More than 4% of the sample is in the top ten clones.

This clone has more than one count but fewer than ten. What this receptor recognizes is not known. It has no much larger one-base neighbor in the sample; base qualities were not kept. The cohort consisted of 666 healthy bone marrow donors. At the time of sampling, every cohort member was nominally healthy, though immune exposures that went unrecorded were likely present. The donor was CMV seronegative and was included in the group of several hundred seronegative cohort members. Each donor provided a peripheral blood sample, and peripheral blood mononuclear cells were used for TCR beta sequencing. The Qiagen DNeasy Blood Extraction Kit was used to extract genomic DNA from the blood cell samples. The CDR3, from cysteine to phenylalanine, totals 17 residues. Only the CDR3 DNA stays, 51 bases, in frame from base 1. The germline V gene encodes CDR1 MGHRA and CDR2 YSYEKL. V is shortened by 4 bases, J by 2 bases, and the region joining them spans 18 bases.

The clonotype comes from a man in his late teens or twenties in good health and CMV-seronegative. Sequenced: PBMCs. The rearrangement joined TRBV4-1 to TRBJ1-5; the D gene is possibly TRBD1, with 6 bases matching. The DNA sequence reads TGCGCCAGCAGCCCTTCAGCCCTATACAGGGGCAATCAGCCCCAGCATTTT. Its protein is CASSPSALYRGNQPQHF.